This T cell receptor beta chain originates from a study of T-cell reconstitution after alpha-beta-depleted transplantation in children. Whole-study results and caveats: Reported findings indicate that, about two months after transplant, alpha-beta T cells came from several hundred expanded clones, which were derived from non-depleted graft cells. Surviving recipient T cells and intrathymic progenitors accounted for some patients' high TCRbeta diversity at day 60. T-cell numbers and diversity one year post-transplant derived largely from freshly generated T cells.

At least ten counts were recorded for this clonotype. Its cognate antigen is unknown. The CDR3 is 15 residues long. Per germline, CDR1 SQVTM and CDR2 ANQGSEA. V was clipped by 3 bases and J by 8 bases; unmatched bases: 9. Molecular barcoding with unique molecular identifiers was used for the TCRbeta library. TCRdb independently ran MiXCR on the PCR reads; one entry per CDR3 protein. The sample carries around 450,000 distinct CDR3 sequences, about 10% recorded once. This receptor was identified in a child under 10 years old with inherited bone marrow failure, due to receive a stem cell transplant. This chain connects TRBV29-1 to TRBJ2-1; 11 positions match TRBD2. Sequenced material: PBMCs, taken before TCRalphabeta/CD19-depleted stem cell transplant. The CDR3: CSVEVAGGRFYEQFF. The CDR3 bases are TGCAGCGTTGAGGTAGCGGGAGGGCGTTTCTATGAGCAGTTCTTC.